These 5 T cell receptor beta chains were all obtained from the same sample, sequenced in a study of spatial heterogeneity in lung cancer. Study-level results: How many expanded intratumoral alpha and beta TCRs were present tracked the tumor mutation count, which was a count of nonsynonymous mutations.

One entry per CDR3 protein results from TCRdb running MiXCR on the 5' RACE reads. This sample carries 14,000 or so distinct CDR3 sequences, approximately 4.5% of them seen once, and the ten largest clones take around 16%. These receptors' antigens are unknown. Time point noted: sample taken at primary tumor resection. Source: lung tumor tissue, taken at surgery. The receptor source for this set is a female donor with early-stage non-small cell lung cancer.

This clonotype was counted at least ten times. The rearrangement joins TRBV6-6 to TRBJ2-7; no clear D gene. V lost 2 bases and J 2 bases, leaving 13 bases between the germline ends. CDR3 length equals 15 residues. Germline loops: CDR1 MNHNY, CDR2 SVGAGI (reference sequence). CDR3 in DNA: TGTGCCAGCAGTTACATGGCGGCTTCCCCCTACGAGCAGTACTTC. Its translation: CASSYMAASPYEQYF.

This clonotype was seen ten or more times. CDR3 region: CATSVGGGTGELFF. The CDR3, as DNA: TGTGCCACCAGTGTAGGCGGGGGCACCGGGGAGCTGTTTTTT. V usage is TRBV24-1 and J usage is TRBJ2-2, with 7 bases identical to TRBD2. V lost 5 bases and J lost 4; bases outside the gene matches: 3. This CDR3 has 14 residues. Germline lookup yields CDR1 KGHDR and CDR2 SFDVKD.

This clonotype is labeled medium-sized. This chain links TRBV12-3 or TRBV12-4 with TRBJ2-1; D may be TRBD2 (6 bases). V lost 5 bases, J lost 9 bases, and 20 bases lay in between. The CDR3 is made up of 15 amino acids. CDR3 coding DNA: TGTGCCAGCAGTCACGGGACTCCGTGGCCCGCTGAGCAGTTCTTC. It codes for CASSHGTPWPAEQFF.

This clonotype was counted many times. The chain employs TRBV6-2 or TRBV6-3 and TRBJ1-5; 8 nucleotides match TRBD1. This CDR3 is 18 amino acids long. The germline V gene has CDR1 MNHEY and CDR2 SVGEGT. The V gene end was trimmed by 6 bases and the J gene end by 4 bases; junction bases not matched to a gene: 17. CDR3 residues: CASRSNNDRGFNNQPQHF. CDR3 DNA sequence: TGTGCCAGCAGATCTAATAACGACAGGGGTTTTAATAATCAGCCCCAGCATTTT.

Ten or more counts support this clonotype. J is TRBJ1-5 and V is TRBV20-1; perhaps TRBD1 as D (5 bases). Trimming took off 1 base at V and 9 bases at J, with 13 bases between the two ends. The CDR3 extends over 13 amino acids. Per germline, CDR1 DFQATT and CDR2 SNEGSKA (reference sequence). The CDR3 DNA follows: TGCAGTGCTAGAGGCTCAGGGTTGGTGCCCCAGCATTTT. Protein product: CSARGSGLVPQHF.